This T cell receptor (beta chain) originates from a study of shared clonotypes between healthy human individuals. V was pared by 4 bases and J by 4 bases, with 17 bases between. The CDR3 extends over 15 amino acids. Germline V gene lookup returns CDR1 SGHKS and CDR2 YYEKEE (reference sequence). TCRdb's copy holds only in-frame clones and misses some; the assay was immunoSEQ multiplex PCR. This table has about 2.1 million clones, around 95% appearing once. To note about this clone: The target antigen is unknown.

Naive CD8 isolation took CD45RO-negative cells positively selected for CCR7 and excluded terminally differentiated effector memory CD45RA+ cells. Study-wide results and caveats: Represented diversity (both genetic and exposure-history) was limited by the small number of donors. Compared with memory subsets, naive subsets generally had larger estimated richness.

The chain has TRBV5-5 and TRBJ1-2, with TRBD1 as a possible D gene (5 bases). The sequencing input was naive CD8+ T cells from PBMCs. This receptor was taken from a man aged 18 to 30 in good health. Some clones in this sample may be carry-over from other donors' samples. Here the CDR3 reads CASSSLAQEVYGYTF. CDR3 sequence (DNA): TGTGCCAGCAGCAGCCTGGCACAGGAGGTCTATGGCTACACCTTC.